This T cell receptor beta chain is from a study of cytomegalovirus exposure and HLA in healthy donors. The CDR3 has 16 residues. CDR1 is SGHAT and CDR2 is FQNNGV in the germline V gene. The J segment lost 8 bases and the V segment lost 4 bases, leaving 7 bases of the junction unmatched. 60 Vbeta and 13 Jbeta primers were used in PCR. The data were produced by immunoSEQ multiplex PCR, yet TCRdb's version contains in-frame clones alone and is incomplete. Recorded for this sample: some 72,000 clones. The J gene is TRBJ2-1, the V gene TRBV11-2, with 14 bases aligning to TRBD2. Sample: PBMCs. The sequence was obtained from a boy aged 5-17 years in good health and CMV-seronegative. The CDR3 sequence is CASSSPGLAGVYEQFF. The CDR3 nucleotides are TGTGCCAGCAGCTCACCGGGACTAGCGGGAGTGTATGAGCAGTTCTTC.